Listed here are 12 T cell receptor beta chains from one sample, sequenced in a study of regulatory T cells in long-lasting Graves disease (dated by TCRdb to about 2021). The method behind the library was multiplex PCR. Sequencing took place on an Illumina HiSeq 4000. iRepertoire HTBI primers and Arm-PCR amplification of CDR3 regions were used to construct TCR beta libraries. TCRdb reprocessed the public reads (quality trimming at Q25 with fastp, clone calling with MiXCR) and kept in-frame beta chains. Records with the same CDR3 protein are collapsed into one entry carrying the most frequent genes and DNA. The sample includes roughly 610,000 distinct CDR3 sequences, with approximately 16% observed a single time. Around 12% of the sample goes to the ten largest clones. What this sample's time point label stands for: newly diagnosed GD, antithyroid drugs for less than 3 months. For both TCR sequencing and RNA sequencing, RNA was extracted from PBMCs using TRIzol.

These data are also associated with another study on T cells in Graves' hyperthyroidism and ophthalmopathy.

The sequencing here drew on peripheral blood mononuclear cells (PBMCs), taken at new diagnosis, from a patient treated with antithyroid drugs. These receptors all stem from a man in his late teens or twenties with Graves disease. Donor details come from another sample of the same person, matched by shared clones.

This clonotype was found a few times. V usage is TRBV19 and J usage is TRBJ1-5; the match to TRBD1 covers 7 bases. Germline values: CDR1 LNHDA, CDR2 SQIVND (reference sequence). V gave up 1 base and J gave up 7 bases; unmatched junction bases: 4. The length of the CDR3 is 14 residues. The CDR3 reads CASSIGQGRQPQHF. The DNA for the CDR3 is TGTGCCAGTAGTATAGGACAGGGTAGGCAGCCCCAGCATTTT. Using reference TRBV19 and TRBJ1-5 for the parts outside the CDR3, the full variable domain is DGGITQSPKYLFRKEGQNVTLSCEQNLNHDAMYWYRQDPGQGLRLIYYSQIVNDFQKGDIAEGYSVSREKKESFPLTVTSAQKNPTAFYLCASSIGQGRQPQHFGDGTRLSIL.

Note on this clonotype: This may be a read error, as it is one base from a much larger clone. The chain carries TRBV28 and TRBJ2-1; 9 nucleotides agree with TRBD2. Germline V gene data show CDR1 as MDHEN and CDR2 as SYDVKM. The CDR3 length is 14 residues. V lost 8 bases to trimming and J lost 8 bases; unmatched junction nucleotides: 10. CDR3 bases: TGTGCCAGCGTTTATAGCGGGGGCATCTATGAGCAGTTCTTC. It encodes CASVYSGGIYEQFF.

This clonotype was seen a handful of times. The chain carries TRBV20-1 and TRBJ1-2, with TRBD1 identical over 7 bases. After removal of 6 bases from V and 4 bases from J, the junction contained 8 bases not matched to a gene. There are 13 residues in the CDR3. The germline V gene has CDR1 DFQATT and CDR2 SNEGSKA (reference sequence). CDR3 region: CSARGTERYGYTF. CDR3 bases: TGCAGTGCCCGAGGGACAGAGCGCTATGGCTACACCTTC.

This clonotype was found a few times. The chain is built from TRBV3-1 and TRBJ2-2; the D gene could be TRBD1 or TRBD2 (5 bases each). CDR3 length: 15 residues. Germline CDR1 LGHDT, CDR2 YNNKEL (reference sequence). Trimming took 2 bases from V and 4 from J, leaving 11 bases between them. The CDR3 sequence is CASSQQGRSTGELFF. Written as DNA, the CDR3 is TGTGCCAGCAGCCAACAGGGACGCAGCACCGGGGAGCTGTTTTTT.

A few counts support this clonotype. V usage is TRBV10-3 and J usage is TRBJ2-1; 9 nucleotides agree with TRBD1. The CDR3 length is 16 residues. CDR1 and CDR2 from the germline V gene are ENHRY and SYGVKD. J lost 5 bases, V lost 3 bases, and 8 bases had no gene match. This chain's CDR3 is CAISDRNRGHDNEQFF. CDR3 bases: TGTGCCATCAGTGATAGGAACAGGGGGCATGACAATGAGCAGTTCTTC.

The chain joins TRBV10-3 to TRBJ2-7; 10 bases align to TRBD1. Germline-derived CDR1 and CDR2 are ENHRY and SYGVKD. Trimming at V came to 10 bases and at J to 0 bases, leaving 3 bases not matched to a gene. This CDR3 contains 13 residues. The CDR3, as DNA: TGTGCCACCGGGACAGGGGTCTCCTACGAGCAGTACTTC. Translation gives CATGTGVSYEQYF.

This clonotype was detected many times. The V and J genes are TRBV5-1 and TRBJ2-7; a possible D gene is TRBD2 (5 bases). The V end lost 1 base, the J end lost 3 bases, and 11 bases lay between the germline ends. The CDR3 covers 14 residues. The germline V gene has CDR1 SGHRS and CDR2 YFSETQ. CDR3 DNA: TGCGCCAGCAGCTTGTCCGGGAAGCACTACGAGCAGTACTTC. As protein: CASSLSGKHYEQYF.

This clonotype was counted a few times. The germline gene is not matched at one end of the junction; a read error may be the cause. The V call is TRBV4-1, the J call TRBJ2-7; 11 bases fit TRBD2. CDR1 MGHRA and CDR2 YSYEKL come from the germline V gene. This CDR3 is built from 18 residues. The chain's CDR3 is CASNQDGGMGLADYEQYF. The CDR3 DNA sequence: TGCGCCAGCAACCAAGACGGGGGGATGGGACTAGCGGACTACGAGCAGTACTTC.

This CDR3 reads CASSLSGVSEQFF. The CDR3 nucleotides are TGTGCCAGCAGCCTGAGCGGGGTGAGTGAGCAGTTCTTC. The chain combines TRBV11-3 with TRBJ2-1; 7 bases fit TRBD2. The CDR3 is made up of 13 amino acids. V was pared by 5 bases and J by 9 bases, with 7 bases of the junction left unmatched. Germline assignment: CDR1 SGHNT and CDR2 YENEEA.

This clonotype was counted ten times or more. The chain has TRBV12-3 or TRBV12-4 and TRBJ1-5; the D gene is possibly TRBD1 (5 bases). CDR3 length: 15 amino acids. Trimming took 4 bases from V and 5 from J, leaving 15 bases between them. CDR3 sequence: CASSSPGPLDQPQHF. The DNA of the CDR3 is TGTGCCAGCAGTTCCCCGGGACCGCTGGATCAGCCCCAGCATTTT.

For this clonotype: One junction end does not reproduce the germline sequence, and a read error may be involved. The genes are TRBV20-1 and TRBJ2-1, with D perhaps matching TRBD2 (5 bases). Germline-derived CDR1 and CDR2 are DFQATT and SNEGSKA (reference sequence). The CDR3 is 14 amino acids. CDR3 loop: CSAGEFRRFNEQFF. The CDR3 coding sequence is TGCAGTGCTGGAGAATTTCGGAGGTTCAATGAGCAGTTCTTC.

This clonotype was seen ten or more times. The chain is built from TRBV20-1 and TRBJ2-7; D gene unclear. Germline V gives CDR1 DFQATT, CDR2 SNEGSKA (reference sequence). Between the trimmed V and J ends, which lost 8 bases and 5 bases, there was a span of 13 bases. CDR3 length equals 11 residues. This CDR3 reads CSTRRSHEQYF. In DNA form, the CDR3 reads TGCAGTACTCGCCGTTCCCACGAGCAGTACTTC.